This TCR beta chain was documented in a study of cytomegalovirus exposure and HLA in healthy donors. As to this clone: Its antigen is unknown.

Overall study findings and caveats: A later analysis showed HLA-associated TCR beta chains outstripping equally common others in clonal expansion. About 87% or about 30% of the time was how often most TCR beta V segments were productive, according to an earlier analysis. In a later analysis, donors in an Asian-associated ancestry cluster reportedly had fewer N-insertions in productive TCRs than the cohort mean.

The V end lost 6 bases, the J end lost 5 bases, and 16 bases lay between the germline ends. Germline loops: CDR1 MNHNY, CDR2 SVGAGI (reference sequence). This CDR3 contains 15 residues. Primers: 60 Vbeta forward and 13 Jbeta reverse. Original methodology: A follow-up analysis tallied tens of millions of unique TCR beta chains, approximately 11 million shared. Clones were sequenced by immunoSEQ multiplex PCR, and TCRdb holds only the in-frame ones, with some missing. V, J and clone size reflect that table, while D and trimming were determined from the DNA. The profile shows roughly 160,000 clones, almost 85% of them singletons.

The chain has TRBV6-6 and TRBJ2-2; D is possibly TRBD1 (6 bases). Sequenced material: PBMCs. The receptor's source is a man in his thirties or forties in good health and CMV-seronegative. In nucleotides, the CDR3 is TGTGCCAGCAGGACGGGCAGGGGAGAAACCGGGGAGCTGTTTTTT. This translates into CASRTGRGETGELFF.